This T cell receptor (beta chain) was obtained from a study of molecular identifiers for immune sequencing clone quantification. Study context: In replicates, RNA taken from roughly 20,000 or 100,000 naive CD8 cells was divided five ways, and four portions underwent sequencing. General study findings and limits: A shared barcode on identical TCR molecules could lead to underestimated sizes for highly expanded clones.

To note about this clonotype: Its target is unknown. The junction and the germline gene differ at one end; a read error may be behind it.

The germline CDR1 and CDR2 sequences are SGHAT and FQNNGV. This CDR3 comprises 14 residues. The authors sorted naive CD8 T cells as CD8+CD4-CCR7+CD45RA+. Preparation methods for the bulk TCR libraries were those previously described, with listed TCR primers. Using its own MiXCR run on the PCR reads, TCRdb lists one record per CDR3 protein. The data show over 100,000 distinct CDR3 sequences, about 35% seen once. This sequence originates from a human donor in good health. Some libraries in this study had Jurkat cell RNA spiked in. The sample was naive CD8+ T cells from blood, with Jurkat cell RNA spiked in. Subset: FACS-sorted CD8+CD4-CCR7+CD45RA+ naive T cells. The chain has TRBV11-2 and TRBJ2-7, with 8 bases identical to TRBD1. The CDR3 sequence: CASSARTGSYEQHF. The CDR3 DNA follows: TGTGCCAGCAGCGCGAGGACAGGGTCCTACGAGCAGCACTTC.